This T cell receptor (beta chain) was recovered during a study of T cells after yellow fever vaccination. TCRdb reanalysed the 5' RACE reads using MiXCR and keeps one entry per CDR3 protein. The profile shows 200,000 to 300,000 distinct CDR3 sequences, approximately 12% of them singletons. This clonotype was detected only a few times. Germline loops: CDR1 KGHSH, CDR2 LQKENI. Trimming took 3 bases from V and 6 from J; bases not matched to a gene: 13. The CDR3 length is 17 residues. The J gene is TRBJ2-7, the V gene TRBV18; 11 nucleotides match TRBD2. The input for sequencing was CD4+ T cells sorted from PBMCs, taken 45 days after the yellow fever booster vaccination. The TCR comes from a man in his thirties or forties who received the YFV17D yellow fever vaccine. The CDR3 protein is CASSPPVGSGRAGEQYF. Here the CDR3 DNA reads TGTGCCAGCTCACCGCCTGTAGGTAGCGGGAGGGCCGGCGAGCAGTACTTC.